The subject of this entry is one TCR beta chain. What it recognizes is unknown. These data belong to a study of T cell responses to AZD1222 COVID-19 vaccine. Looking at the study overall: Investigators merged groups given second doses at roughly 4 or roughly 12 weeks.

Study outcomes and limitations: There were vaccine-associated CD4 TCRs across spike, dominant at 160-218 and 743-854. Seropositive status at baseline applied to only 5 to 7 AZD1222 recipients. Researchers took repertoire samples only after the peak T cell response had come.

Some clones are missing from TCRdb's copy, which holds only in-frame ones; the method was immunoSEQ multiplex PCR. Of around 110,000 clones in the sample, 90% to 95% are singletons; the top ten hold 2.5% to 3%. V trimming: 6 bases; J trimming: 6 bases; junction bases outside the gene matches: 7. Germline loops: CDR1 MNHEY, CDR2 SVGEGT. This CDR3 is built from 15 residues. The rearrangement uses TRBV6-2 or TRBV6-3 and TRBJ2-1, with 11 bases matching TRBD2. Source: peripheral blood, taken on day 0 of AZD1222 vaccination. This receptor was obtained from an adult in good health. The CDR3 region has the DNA TGTGCCAGCAGCCCGACTAGCGGGATGATCAATGAGCAGTTCTTC. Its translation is CASSPTSGMINEQFF.